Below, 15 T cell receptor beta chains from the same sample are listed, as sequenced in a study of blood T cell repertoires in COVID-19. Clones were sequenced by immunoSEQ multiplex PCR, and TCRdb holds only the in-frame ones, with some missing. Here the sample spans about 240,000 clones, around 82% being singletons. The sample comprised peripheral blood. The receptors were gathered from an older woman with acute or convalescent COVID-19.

This CDR3 is CASSTGIGLRANYGYTF. CDR3 in DNA: TGTGCCAGTAGTACAGGAATAGGACTGCGAGCTAACTATGGCTACACCTTC. The chain couples TRBV19 to TRBJ1-2; D remains ambiguous. This CDR3 has 17 residues. V gave up 4 bases and J gave up 0 bases, with 18 bases separating them. In germline, CDR1 is LNHDA, CDR2 SQIVND (reference sequence).

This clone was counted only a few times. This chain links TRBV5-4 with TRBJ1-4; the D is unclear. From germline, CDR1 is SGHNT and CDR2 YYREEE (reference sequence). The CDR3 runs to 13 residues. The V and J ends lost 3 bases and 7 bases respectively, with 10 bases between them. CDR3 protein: CASSYGHTEKLFF. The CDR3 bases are TGTGCCAGCAGCTATGGGCACACTGAAAAACTGTTTTTT.

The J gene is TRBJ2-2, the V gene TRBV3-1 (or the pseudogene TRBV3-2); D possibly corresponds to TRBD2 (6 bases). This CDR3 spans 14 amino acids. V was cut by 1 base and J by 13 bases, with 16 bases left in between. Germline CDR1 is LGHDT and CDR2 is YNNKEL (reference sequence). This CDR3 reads CASSQGVSRRGLFF. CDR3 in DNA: TGTGCCAGCAGCCAAGGGGTATCGCGGCGGGGGCTGTTTTTT.

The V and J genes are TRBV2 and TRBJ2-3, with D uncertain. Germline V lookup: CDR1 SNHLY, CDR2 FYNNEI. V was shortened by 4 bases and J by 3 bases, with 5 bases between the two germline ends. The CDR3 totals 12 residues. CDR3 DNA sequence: TGTGCCAGCAGTGCCCTAACAGATACGCAGTATTTT. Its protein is CASSALTDTQYF.

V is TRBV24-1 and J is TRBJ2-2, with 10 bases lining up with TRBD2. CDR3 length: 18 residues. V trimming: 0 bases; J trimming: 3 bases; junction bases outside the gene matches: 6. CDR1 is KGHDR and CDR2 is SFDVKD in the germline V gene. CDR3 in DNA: TGTGCCACCAGTGATTTGCAGCGGGGGGGCCCCTACACCGGGGAGCTGTTTTTT. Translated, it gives CATSDLQRGGPYTGELFF.

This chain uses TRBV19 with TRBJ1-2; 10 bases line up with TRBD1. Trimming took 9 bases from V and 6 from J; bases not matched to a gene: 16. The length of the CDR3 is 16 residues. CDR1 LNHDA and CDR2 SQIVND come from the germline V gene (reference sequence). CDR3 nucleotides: TGTGCCAGCCGAACACCGGGGGGACAGGGGAGGGATGGCTACACCTTC. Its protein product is CASRTPGGQGRDGYTF.

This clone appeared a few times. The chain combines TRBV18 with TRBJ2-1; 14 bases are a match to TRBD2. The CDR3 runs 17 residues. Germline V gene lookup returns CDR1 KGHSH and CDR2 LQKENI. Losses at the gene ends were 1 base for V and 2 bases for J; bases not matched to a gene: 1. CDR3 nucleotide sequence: TGTGCCAGCTCACCACGGACTAGCGGGGGGACCTACAATGAGCAGTTCTTC. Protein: CASSPRTSGGTYNEQFF.

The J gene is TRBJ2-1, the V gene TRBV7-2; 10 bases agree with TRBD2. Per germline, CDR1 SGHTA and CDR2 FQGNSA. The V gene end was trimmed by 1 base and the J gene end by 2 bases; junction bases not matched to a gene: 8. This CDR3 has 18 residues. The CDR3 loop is CASSLGSGGPLAYNEQFF. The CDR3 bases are TGTGCCAGCAGCTTAGGTAGCGGGGGGCCGTTGGCCTACAATGAGCAGTTCTTC.

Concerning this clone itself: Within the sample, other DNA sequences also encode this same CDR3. This CDR3 is CASSYGTGTGNTIYF. As DNA, the CDR3 is TGTGCCAGCAGTTACGGGACAGGGACGGGAAACACCATATATTTT. The V call is TRBV6-5, the J call TRBJ1-3; 9 bases map to TRBD1. Looked up from germline, CDR1 is MNHEY and CDR2 is SVGAGI. V was clipped by 2 bases and J by 4 bases; unmatched bases: 3. This CDR3 has 15 amino acids.

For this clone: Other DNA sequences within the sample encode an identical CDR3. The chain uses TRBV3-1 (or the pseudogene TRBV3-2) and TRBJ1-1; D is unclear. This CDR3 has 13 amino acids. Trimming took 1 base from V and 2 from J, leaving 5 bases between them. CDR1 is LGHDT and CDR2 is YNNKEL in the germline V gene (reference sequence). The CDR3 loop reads CASSQAGNTEAFF. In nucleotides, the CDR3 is TGTGCCAGCAGCCAAGCAGGAAACACTGAAGCTTTCTTT.

The CDR3 DNA reads as TGTGCCAGCTCATCGGACCGGGGGGGCTACAACGAGCAGTACTTC. Protein product: CASSSDRGGYNEQYF. The V call is TRBV18, the J call TRBJ2-7, with 8 bases matching TRBD2. CDR1 is KGHSH and CDR2 is LQKENI in the germline V gene. After removal of 5 bases from V and 5 bases from J, the junction contained 11 bases not matched to a gene. The CDR3 extends over 15 amino acids.

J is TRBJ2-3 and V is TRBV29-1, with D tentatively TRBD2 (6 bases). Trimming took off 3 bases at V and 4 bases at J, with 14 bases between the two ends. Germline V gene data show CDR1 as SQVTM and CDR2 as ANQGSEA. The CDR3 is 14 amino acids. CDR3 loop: CSVERRGGPDTQYF. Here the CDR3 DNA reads TGCAGCGTTGAGAGACGTGGAGGGCCAGATACGCAGTATTTT.

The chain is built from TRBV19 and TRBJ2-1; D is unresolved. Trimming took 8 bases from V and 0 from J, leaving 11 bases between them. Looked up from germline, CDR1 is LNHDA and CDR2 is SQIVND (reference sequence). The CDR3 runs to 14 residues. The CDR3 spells CASRRPSSYNEQFF. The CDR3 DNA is TGTGCCAGTCGGAGACCGAGCTCCTACAATGAGCAGTTCTTC.

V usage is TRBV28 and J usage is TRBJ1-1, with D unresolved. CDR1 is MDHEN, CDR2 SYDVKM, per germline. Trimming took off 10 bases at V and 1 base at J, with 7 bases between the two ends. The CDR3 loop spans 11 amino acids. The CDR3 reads CAITENTEAFF. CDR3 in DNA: TGTGCCATTACAGAGAACACTGAAGCTTTCTTT.

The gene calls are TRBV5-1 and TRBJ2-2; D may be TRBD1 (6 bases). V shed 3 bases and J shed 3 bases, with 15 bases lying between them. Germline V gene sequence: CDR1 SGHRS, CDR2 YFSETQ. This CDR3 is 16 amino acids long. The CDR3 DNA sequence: TGCGCCAGCAGCTACCCACCAGGGGTGGACACCGGGGAGCTGTTTTTT. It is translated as CASSYPPGVDTGELFF.